The rows below give T cell receptor beta chains drawn from one sample of a study of blood T cell repertoires in COVID-19. Clones were sequenced by immunoSEQ multiplex PCR, and TCRdb holds only the in-frame ones, with some missing. The repertoire holds about 240,000 clones, with about 90% as singletons. Sequencing used PBMCs or T cells enriched from blood (not recorded which). The receptors here all came from a woman in her 40s with acute COVID-19. Both conserved end residues are part of each CDR3. A D gene is named only where the DNA matches it firmly. For some rows the clone size is stated as once, few or many, or as a class when expanded; others skip it.

v_gene: TRBV7-8; j_gene: TRBJ1-1; d_gene: NA; abundance: NA; CDR3aa: CASSFPAQGTNTEAFF; CDR3nt: TGTGCCAGCAGCTTTCCCGCGCAGGGGACGAACACTGAAGCTTTCTTT
v_gene: TRBV27; j_gene: TRBJ1-2; d_gene: NA; abundance: once; CDR3aa: CASSETGGYTF; CDR3nt: TGTGCCAGCAGTGAAACAGGGGGCTACACCTTC
v_gene: TRBV12-2; j_gene: TRBJ1-1; d_gene: NA; abundance: few; CDR3aa: CASRLDVGLIGEGMNTEAFF; CDR3nt: TGTGCAAGTCGCTTAGACGTCGGGCTAATCGGGGAGGGGATGAACACTGAAGCTTTCTTT
v_gene: TRBV5-1; j_gene: TRBJ2-1; d_gene: NA; abundance: NA; CDR3aa: CASSLESRSPPYEQFF; CDR3nt: TGCGCCAGCAGCTTGGAATCTAGAAGTCCCCCATATGAGCAGTTCTTC
v_gene: TRBV7-9; j_gene: TRBJ2-1; d_gene: TRBD2; abundance: NA; CDR3aa: CASSLVLAGNEQFF; CDR3nt: TGTGCCAGCAGCTTAGTCCTAGCGGGAAATGAGCAGTTCTTC
v_gene: TRBV7-6; j_gene: TRBJ2-5; d_gene: TRBD2; abundance: once; CDR3aa: CASSLAGLAGTQYF; CDR3nt: TGTGCCAGCAGCTTAGCCGGACTAGCTGGGACCCAGTACTTC
v_gene: TRBV9; j_gene: TRBJ2-5; d_gene: TRBD2; abundance: NA; CDR3aa: CASSLSGRQETQYF; CDR3nt: TGTGCCAGCAGCCTTAGCGGGAGACAAGAGACCCAGTACTTC
v_gene: TRBV5-6; j_gene: TRBJ2-1; d_gene: TRBD2; abundance: NA; CDR3aa: CASSLWWGSGRPNEQFF; CDR3nt: TGTGCCAGCAGCTTATGGTGGGGTAGCGGGAGACCCAATGAGCAGTTCTTC
v_gene: TRBV18; j_gene: TRBJ2-5; d_gene: NA; abundance: NA; CDR3aa: CASSPLDKETQYF; CDR3nt: TGTGCCAGCTCACCTCTAGATAAAGAGACCCAGTACTTC
v_gene: TRBV10-2; j_gene: TRBJ2-1; d_gene: NA; abundance: NA; CDR3aa: CASRVGGYNEQFF; CDR3nt: TGCGCCAGTAGGGTCGGGGGATACAATGAGCAGTTCTTC
v_gene: TRBV2; j_gene: TRBJ2-5; d_gene: TRBD2; abundance: NA; CDR3aa: CASNDGLAGGETQYF; CDR3nt: TGTGCCAGCAACGACGGACTAGCGGGGGGGGAGACCCAGTACTTC
v_gene: TRBV2; j_gene: TRBJ2-1; d_gene: NA; abundance: few; CDR3aa: CASKVGGGWYEQFF; CDR3nt: TGTGCCAGCAAAGTCGGTGGAGGGTGGTATGAGCAGTTCTTC
v_gene: TRBV19; j_gene: TRBJ1-6; d_gene: TRBD1; abundance: NA; CDR3aa: CASSSAGGRSPLHF; CDR3nt: TGTGCCAGTAGTAGCGCAGGGGGCCGGTCACCCCTCCACTTT
v_gene: TRBV7-8; j_gene: TRBJ2-3; d_gene: TRBD2; abundance: NA; CDR3aa: CASSLVAGGSTDTQYF; CDR3nt: TGTGCCAGCAGCTTAGTAGCGGGAGGAAGTACAGATACGCAGTATTTT
v_gene: TRBV7-9; j_gene: TRBJ1-2; d_gene: TRBD1; abundance: once; CDR3aa: CAINTGAPYGYTF; CDR3nt: TGTGCCATCAACACAGGGGCCCCCTATGGCTACACCTTC
v_gene: TRBV7-6; j_gene: TRBJ2-1; d_gene: NA; abundance: NA; CDR3aa: CASSLGGGVSSYNEQFF; CDR3nt: TGTGCCAGCAGCTTAGGAGGGGGGGTAAGCTCCTACAATGAGCAGTTCTTC
v_gene: TRBV5-4; j_gene: TRBJ1-1; d_gene: NA; abundance: NA; CDR3aa: CASSLARVGTEAFF; CDR3nt: TGTGCCAGCAGCTTGGCCAGGGTTGGGACTGAAGCTTTCTTT
v_gene: TRBV9; j_gene: TRBJ2-1; d_gene: NA; abundance: NA; CDR3aa: CASSATTYRDTSQFF; CDR3nt: TGTGCCAGCAGCGCGACGACGTATCGGGACACCTCGCAGTTCTTC
v_gene: TRBV21-1; j_gene: TRBJ2-7; d_gene: NA; abundance: few; CDR3aa: CASSKMAAGGPRDEQYF; CDR3nt: TGTGCCAGCAGCAAAATGGCAGCGGGAGGCCCCCGGGACGAGCAGTACTTC
v_gene: TRBV3-1/TRBV3-2; j_gene: TRBJ2-7; d_gene: TRBD1; abundance: NA; CDR3aa: CASTHQVPGQYSYEQYF; CDR3nt: TGTGCCAGCACCCATCAAGTGCCGGGACAGTACTCCTACGAGCAGTACTTC
v_gene: TRBV5-5; j_gene: TRBJ1-1; d_gene: NA; abundance: NA; CDR3aa: CASSFEQLNTEAFF; CDR3nt: TGTGCCAGCAGCTTCGAACAGCTAAACACTGAAGCTTTCTTT
v_gene: TRBV21-1; j_gene: TRBJ2-5; d_gene: NA; abundance: NA; CDR3aa: CASSKGATSGRALAPQETQYF; CDR3nt: TGTGCCAGCAGCAAAGGCGCGACTAGCGGGAGGGCCCTTGCACCCCAAGAGACCCAGTACTTC